A single sample gave rise to the 7 T cell receptor beta chains below, sequenced in a study of T cells after yellow fever vaccination. TCRdb redid the calling of the 5' RACE reads with MiXCR, one entry per CDR3 protein. Of a few hundred thousand distinct CDR3 sequences in the sample, under 15% are singletons; the top ten hold 3% to 4%. The sequences come from CD4+ T cells sorted from PBMCs, collected 15 days after the yellow fever booster vaccination. Every receptor here comes from a man in his late teens or twenties who received the YFV17D yellow fever vaccine.

In this sample, this clonotype turned up a few times. The rearrangement links TRBV6-2 or TRBV6-3 to TRBJ2-3; tentatively, D is TRBD1 (5 bases). Germline loops: CDR1 MNHEY, CDR2 SVGEGT. The CDR3 consists of 14 residues. V lost 2 bases and J lost 0, with 6 bases in between. The CDR3 nucleotides are TGTGCCAGCAGTTACGGGGCGAGCACAGATACGCAGTATTTT. Protein: CASSYGASTDTQYF.

There are a few counts of this clonotype. The chain employs TRBV27 and TRBJ1-4; D gene ambiguous. CDR1 and CDR2 from the germline V gene are MNHEY and SMNVEV (reference sequence). This CDR3 has 13 amino acids. The V end lost 0 bases, the J end lost 1 base, and 0 bases lay between the germline ends. CDR3 DNA sequence: TGTGCCAGCAGTTTATCAACTAATGAAAAACTGTTTTTT. Protein sequence: CASSLSTNEKLFF.

There are many counts of this clonotype. The chain recombines TRBV6-6 with TRBJ2-3; tentative D call: TRBD2 (6 bases). With 0 bases removed from V and 2 bases from J, the gap between germline ends came to 12 bases. The CDR3 sequence is 16 residues long. The germline gives CDR1 MNHNY, CDR2 SVGAGI (reference sequence). DNA of the CDR3: TGTGCCAGCAGTTACTCGGGGCGGGGCGCCACAGATACGCAGTATTTT. Its translation: CASSYSGRGATDTQYF.

The sample holds one count of this clonotype. The chain couples TRBV6-5 to TRBJ1-5, with 10 bases aligning to TRBD1. The CDR3 has 15 amino acids. V lost 7 bases and J lost 7; bases outside the gene matches: 10. Germline CDR1 reads MNHEY; CDR2 reads SVGAGI. CDR3 sequence: CASMLDRGNGQPQHF. Written as DNA, the CDR3 is TGTGCCAGCATGTTGGACAGGGGGAACGGCCAGCCCCAGCATTTT.

There are a few counts of this clonotype. The V call is TRBV30, the J call TRBJ2-5, with a possible D match to TRBD2 (6 bases). V dropped 2 bases and J dropped 4 bases, with 11 bases sitting between them. Germline V lookup: CDR1 GTSNPN, CDR2 SVGIG (reference sequence). This CDR3 spans 13 amino acids. CDR3 sequence: CAWSSGSGETQYF. DNA for the CDR3: TGTGCCTGGAGTTCCGGGAGCGGAGAGACCCAGTACTTC.

This clonotype was observed a few times. This chain connects TRBV4-3 to TRBJ2-2, with D possibly TRBD2 on 6 matching bases. CDR1 and CDR2 (germline): LGHNA, YSLEER. There are 15 residues in the CDR3. The V end was cut by 0 bases, the J end by 1 base, with 6 bases between. The CDR3 nucleotides are TGCGCCAGCAGCCAAGACGGGGGGAACACCGGGGAGCTGTTTTTT. As protein: CASSQDGGNTGELFF.

The chain combines TRBV21-1 with TRBJ2-6; TRBD1, the table's D call, lacks a check against the DNA. TRBV21-1 is labeled a pseudogene. The CDR3 length is 17 residues. CDR3 sequence: CASSKTPRGPGANVLTF. CDR3 bases: TGTGCCAGCAGCAAGACCCCCCGGGGGCCTGGGGCCAACGTCCTGACTTTC.